This entry lists 2 T cell receptor beta chains sequenced from one sample in a study of cytomegalovirus exposure and HLA in healthy donors. The PCR employed 60 Vbeta primers together with 13 Jbeta primers. The assay was immunoSEQ multiplex PCR, and TCRdb's table has in-frame clones only and misses some. The sample comprises 150,000 or so clones, approximately 84% of which are singletons, and roughly 0.38% rests with the top ten. Sequencing used PBMCs. Receptors were obtained from a boy younger than 10 in good health and CMV-seronegative.

In the case of this clone: Additional DNA sequences in this sample encode the identical CDR3. V is TRBV19 and J is TRBJ1-1; TRBD1 is a possible D gene (5 bases). The CDR3 is 13 residues long. Per germline, CDR1 LNHDA and CDR2 SQIVND (reference sequence). V was clipped by 3 bases and J by 2 bases, with 7 bases between them. The CDR3 coding sequence is TGTGCCAGTAGTATCAGGGTAAACACTGAAGCTTTCTTT. Protein product: CASSIRVNTEAFF.

The rearrangement joins TRBV7-8 to TRBJ1-1; D is unclear. CDR3 size: 15 residues. The V end lost 4 bases, the J end lost 0 bases, and 12 bases lay between the germline ends. The germline CDR1 and CDR2 sequences are SGHVS and FQNEAQ. CDR3 loop: CASSSIQYLNTEAFF. The CDR3 bases are TGTGCCAGCAGCTCTATACAGTACTTGAACACTGAAGCTTTCTTT. The full variable domain, its missing parts supplied by reference TRBV7-8 and TRBJ1-1, is GAGVSQSPRYKVAKRGQDVALRCDPISGHVSLFWYQQALGQGPEFLTYFQNEAQLDKSGLPSDRFFAERPEGSVSTLKIQRTQQEDSAVYLCASSSIQYLNTEAFFGQGTRLTVV.